This T cell receptor beta chain was recorded in a study of blood T cell repertoires in COVID-19. Looking at the study overall: COVID-19 samples, acute and convalescent, were from the United States, Italy and Spain. PBMCs, B-cell-depleted T cells, or T cells provided the cDNA or gDNA that made up the material.

Original processing notes: Reference gene primer amplification in the assay estimated nucleated cell counts. The method was immunoSEQ multiplex PCR; TCRdb's version includes in-frame clones alone and lacks a portion of them. V, J and clone size are taken as reported in that table, and D and trimming were inferred from the DNA itself. The top ten clones hold about 1.2% of a sample with about 300,000 clones, more than 70% of them seen once. This CDR3 is 15 amino acids long. V was shortened by 5 bases and J by 5 bases, with 15 bases between the two germline ends. Germline V lookup: CDR1 SNHLY, CDR2 FYNNEI. This clone appeared once.

This clonotype was obtained from a woman between 50 and 59 years old with acute or convalescent COVID-19. Input material: peripheral blood. This chain connects TRBV2 to TRBJ2-2; D possibly corresponds to TRBD2 (5 bases). The chain's CDR3 is CASSRTPPGTGELFF. Written as DNA, the CDR3 is TGTGCCAGCAGTCGGACGCCCCCGGGGACCGGGGAGCTGTTTTTT.